These 20 T cell receptor beta chains share one sample of origin, sequenced in a study of OX40 agonist ivuxolimab in advanced cancers. TCRdb's copy holds only in-frame clones and misses some; the assay was immunoSEQ multiplex PCR. The sample has about 69,000 clones, about 80% seen once. The material was CD4+ or CD8+ T cells sorted from blood, obtained in a trial of the OX40 agonist ivuxolimab. These receptors were obtained from an adult with an advanced solid tumor such as melanoma, head and neck, liver or kidney cancer.

The J gene is TRBJ1-1, the V gene TRBV18, with 7 bases that match TRBD1. Germline-derived CDR1 and CDR2 are KGHSH and LQKENI. The J segment lost 6 bases and the V segment lost 9 bases, leaving 10 bases of the junction unmatched. The CDR3 extends over 13 amino acids. The CDR3 DNA is TGTGCCAGTCTTCGGGACAGAGAGTCTGAAGCTTTCTTT. This encodes CASLRDRESEAFF. The full variable domain, its missing parts supplied by reference TRBV18 and TRBJ1-1, is NAGVMQNPRHLVRRRGQEARLRCSPMKGHSHVYWYRQLPEEGLKFMVYLQKENIIDESGMPKERFSAEFPKEGPSILRIQQVVRGDSAAYFCASLRDRESEAFFGQGTRLTVV.

The chain recombines TRBV7-8 with TRBJ2-3, with 9 bases fitting TRBD1. The trim removed 5 bases at V and 5 bases at J, leaving 5 bases unmatched. The CDR3 has 14 amino acids. CDR1 SGHVS and CDR2 FQNEAQ come from the germline V gene. The CDR3 nucleotides are TGTGCCAGCAGCCCCCGACAGGGGGTAGATACGCAGTATTTT. Amino acids: CASSPRQGVDTQYF.

The V call is TRBV18, the J call TRBJ2-3; no clear D gene. The CDR3 contains 17 residues. Germline V gives CDR1 KGHSH, CDR2 LQKENI. Trimming stripped 3 bases from V and 0 bases from J, with 16 bases between. The CDR3 spells CASSPKGQASSTDTQYF. The CDR3 DNA sequence: TGTGCCAGCTCACCTAAGGGTCAGGCATCCAGCACAGATACGCAGTATTTT.

The V gene is TRBV5-1, the J gene TRBJ1-1, with D uncertain. Germline lookup yields CDR1 SGHRS and CDR2 YFSETQ. The CDR3 extends over 16 amino acids. Trimming took 4 bases from V and 0 from J, leaving 16 bases between them. CDR3 sequence reads: CASSPETFYMNTEAFF. CDR3 in DNA: TGCGCCAGCAGCCCCGAGACATTCTACATGAACACTGAAGCTTTCTTT.

The J gene is TRBJ2-7, the V gene TRBV10-3; 8 bases fit TRBD2. From germline, CDR1 is ENHRY and CDR2 SYGVKD. Germline trimming cut 6 bases from V and 6 bases from J; bases unmatched to any gene: 13. The CDR3 covers 15 residues. The CDR3 coding sequence is TGTGCCATCAGCCAGAGCGGGAGCTTTCGGGGCGAGCAGTACTTC. This gives the protein CAISQSGSFRGEQYF.

The chain recombines TRBV1 with TRBJ2-7; the table's D call of TRBD2 was not tested on the DNA. TRBV1 is a listed pseudogene. The CDR3 sequence is 16 residues long. The CDR3 nucleotides read TGCACCAGCAGCCAAGATCACGGCGGGGGGGACTACGAGCAGTACTTC. This gives the protein CTSSQDHGGGDYEQYF.

The chain combines TRBV5-6 with TRBJ2-4; no firm D call. CDR1 and CDR2 (germline): SGHDT, YYEEEE. CDR3 length: 14 residues. With 4 bases removed from V and 1 base from J, the gap between germline ends came to 9 bases. This chain's CDR3 is CASSPRAAKNIQYF. In DNA, the CDR3 is TGTGCCAGCAGCCCACGAGCGGCCAAAAACATTCAGTACTTC. Based on the CDR3 plus reference TRBV5-6 and TRBJ2-4, the full variable domain is DAGVTQSPTHLIKTRGQQVTLRCSPKSGHDTVSWYQQALGQGPQFIFQYYEEEERQRGNFPDRFSGHQFPNYSSELNVNALLLGDSALYLCASSPRAAKNIQYFGAGTRLSVL.

The V gene is TRBV30, the J gene TRBJ1-2, with 7 positions matching TRBD1. From germline, CDR1 is GTSNPN and CDR2 SVGIG (reference sequence). The V gene end was trimmed by 4 bases and the J gene end by 6 bases; junction bases not matched to a gene: 5. The CDR3 contains 12 residues. In nucleotides, the CDR3 is TGTGCCTGGACCCCGGACAGGCATGGCTACACCTTC. Amino acid sequence: CAWTPDRHGYTF.

The chain combines TRBV19 with TRBJ2-3, with a possible D match to TRBD2 (5 bases). Between the trimmed V and J ends, which lost 7 bases and 2 bases, there was a span of 13 bases. This CDR3 spans 14 amino acids. From germline, CDR1 is LNHDA and CDR2 SQIVND (reference sequence). The chain's CDR3 is CASIQTGDTDTQYF. CDR3 coding DNA: TGTGCCAGTATCCAGACCGGGGACACAGATACGCAGTATTTT. The whole variable domain, remainder taken from reference TRBV19 and TRBJ2-3, is DGGITQSPKYLFRKEGQNVTLSCEQNLNHDAMYWYRQDPGQGLRLIYYSQIVNDFQKGDIAEGYSVSREKKESFPLTVTSAQKNPTAFYLCASIQTGDTDTQYFGPGTRLTVL.

There are a few counts of this clone. The chain links TRBV2 to TRBJ2-2; D is undetermined. The CDR3 totals 17 residues. Trimming removed 1 base from V and 0 bases from J, with 12 bases in between. Germline-derived CDR1 and CDR2 are SNHLY and FYNNEI. CDR3: CASSEGLKVPNTGELFF. In DNA, the CDR3 is TGTGCCAGCAGTGAAGGTCTAAAAGTGCCGAACACCGGGGAGCTGTTTTTT.

This clone came up a few times. The J gene is TRBJ1-6, the V gene TRBV23-1, with D uncertain. TRBV23-1 is placed among ORFs of uncertain function. This CDR3 is built from 16 residues. The V end was cut by 4 bases, the J end by 9 bases, with 19 bases between. The CDR3 coding sequence is TGCGCCAGCAGTCTCTCCGGACCTCCGGGTGGTTCACCCCTCCACTTT. It yields the protein CASSLSGPPGGSPLHF.

This clone was counted a single time. The chain employs TRBV11-1 and TRBJ1-4; 8 nucleotides match TRBD1. The germline gives CDR1 SGHAT, CDR2 FQDESV (reference sequence). With V trimmed by 3 bases and J by 8 bases, 5 bases remained unmatched. There are 14 residues in the CDR3. CDR3 sequence: CASSFSGGREKLFF. In DNA form, the CDR3 reads TGTGCCAGCAGCTTTTCAGGGGGCAGGGAAAAACTGTTTTTT. Filled out from reference TRBV11-1 and TRBJ1-4, the complete variable domain reads EAEVAQSPRYKITEKSQAVAFWCDPISGHATLYWYRQILGQGPELLVQFQDESVVDDSQLPKDRFSAERLKGVDSTLKIQPAELGDSAMYLCASSFSGGREKLFFGSGTQLSVL.

This clone was detected only a few times. The J gene is TRBJ2-7, the V gene TRBV4-1, with TRBD2 as a possible D gene (6 bases). Germline V CDR1 and CDR2: MGHRA, YSYEKL. The CDR3 length is 17 residues. With 2 bases removed from V and 0 bases from J, the gap between germline ends came to 17 bases. The CDR3 is CASSQRGLAPSSYEQYF. For the CDR3, the DNA is TGCGCCAGCAGCCAACGAGGCCTAGCGCCGAGCTCCTACGAGCAGTACTTC.

The chain carries TRBV2 and TRBJ2-7; 9 nucleotides align to TRBD1. With 5 bases clipped from V and 1 base from J, the junction kept 9 bases outside the gene matches. The germline V gene encodes CDR1 SNHLY and CDR2 FYNNEI. This CDR3 spans 16 amino acids. This CDR3 reads CASSKRSGTGSYEQYF. The CDR3 bases are TGTGCCAGCAGTAAACGCTCCGGGACAGGGTCCTACGAGCAGTACTTC.

The V call is TRBV28, the J call TRBJ2-5, with 10 bases lining up with TRBD2. Germline CDR1 is MDHEN and CDR2 is SYDVKM. Unmatched junction bases numbered 6, after V lost 4 bases and J lost 4 bases. The CDR3 runs to 15 residues. This chain's CDR3 is CASSSGASGRETQYF. The DNA of the CDR3 is TGTGCCAGCAGTTCGGGGGCTAGCGGGAGAGAGACCCAGTACTTC.

The chain links TRBV2 to TRBJ1-5; D gene uncertain. Trimming pared 3 bases from V and 3 bases from J, leaving 12 bases between. The length of the CDR3 is 15 residues. Germline V lookup: CDR1 SNHLY, CDR2 FYNNEI. This CDR3 is CASSEEIGYNQPQHF. The CDR3 DNA is TGTGCCAGCAGTGAGGAGATTGGGTACAATCAGCCCCAGCATTTT.

The V call is TRBV19, the J call TRBJ2-7, with 8 bases lining up with TRBD1. With V trimmed by 9 bases and J by 1 base, 8 bases remained unmatched. This CDR3 region has 14 residues. Germline V gene lookup returns CDR1 LNHDA and CDR2 SQIVND (reference sequence). The CDR3 region is CASSWDRSSYEQYF. CDR3 bases: TGTGCCAGCTCCTGGGACAGGTCTTCCTACGAGCAGTACTTC.

V and J are TRBV27 and TRBJ1-2, with 9 bases lining up with TRBD1. CDR1 and CDR2 (germline): MNHEY, SMNVEV (reference sequence). The CDR3 sequence is 18 residues long. V was clipped by 3 bases and J by 0 bases; unmatched bases: 11. Written as DNA, the CDR3 is TGTGCCAGCAGTTTTAGATCGTCAGGACAGGGGACTAACTATGGCTACACCTTC. Its translation: CASSFRSSGQGTNYGYTF.

J is TRBJ2-7 and V is TRBV28, with D tentatively TRBD2 (7 bases). Germline lookup yields CDR1 MDHEN and CDR2 SYDVKM. This CDR3 is built from 16 residues. Trimming took 5 bases from V and 0 from J, leaving 17 bases between them. The CDR3 spells CASSRVGGGSSYEQYF. The DNA for the CDR3 is TGTGCCAGCAGTCGCGTCGGGGGCGGGAGCTCCTACGAGCAGTACTTC.

The chain employs TRBV5-8 and TRBJ1-5; 8 positions agree with TRBD1. Germline CDR1 reads SGHTS; CDR2 reads YDEGEE. V was pared by 3 bases and J by 4 bases, with 6 bases of the junction left unmatched. This CDR3 contains 15 residues. CDR3 coding DNA: TGTGCCAGCAGCTCCGGACAGGGAATTAATCAGCCCCAGCATTTT. It is translated as CASSSGQGINQPQHF. Based on the CDR3 plus reference TRBV5-8 and TRBJ1-5, the full variable domain is EAGVTQSPTHLIKTRGQQATLRCSPISGHTSVYWYQQALGLGLQFLLWYDEGEERNRGNFPPRFSGRQFPNYSSELNVNALELEDSALYLCASSSGQGINQPQHFGDGTRLSIL.